The clone carrying this TCR beta chain was seen only a few times. Its specificity is not known. Each CDR3 protein is one row after TCRdb ran MiXCR on the 5' RACE reads. The sample carries under 50,000 distinct CDR3 sequences, roughly 9% recorded once. This record comes from a study of T-cell memory formation after mild COVID-19. Study summary: For the most part, TCR clusters were specific to one donor. Notes on the study in general: Largely, contracting CD4+ clones fell within CM and EM, and contracting CD8+ clones within EMRA. Some SARS-CoV-2-responding clones were already detected in memory before infection. Nothing confirmed that second-wave clones peaking on day 37 were specific for SARS-CoV-2.

CDR3 size: 15 residues. Germline trimming cut 4 bases from V and 0 bases from J; bases unmatched to any gene: 0. Germline lookup yields CDR1 MRHNA and CDR2 SNTAGT. The chain uses TRBV6-4 and TRBJ2-1; 10 bases fit TRBD2. The specimen sequenced was PBMCs or a T cell subset sorted from them (not recorded which). This receptor was obtained from an adult woman who had mild COVID-19 (a few samples of this study predate the infection). Cell type and time point are not known. CDR3: CASSGTSGSYNEQFF. CDR3 nucleotides: TGTGCCAGCAGTGGGACTAGCGGCTCCTACAATGAGCAGTTCTTC.